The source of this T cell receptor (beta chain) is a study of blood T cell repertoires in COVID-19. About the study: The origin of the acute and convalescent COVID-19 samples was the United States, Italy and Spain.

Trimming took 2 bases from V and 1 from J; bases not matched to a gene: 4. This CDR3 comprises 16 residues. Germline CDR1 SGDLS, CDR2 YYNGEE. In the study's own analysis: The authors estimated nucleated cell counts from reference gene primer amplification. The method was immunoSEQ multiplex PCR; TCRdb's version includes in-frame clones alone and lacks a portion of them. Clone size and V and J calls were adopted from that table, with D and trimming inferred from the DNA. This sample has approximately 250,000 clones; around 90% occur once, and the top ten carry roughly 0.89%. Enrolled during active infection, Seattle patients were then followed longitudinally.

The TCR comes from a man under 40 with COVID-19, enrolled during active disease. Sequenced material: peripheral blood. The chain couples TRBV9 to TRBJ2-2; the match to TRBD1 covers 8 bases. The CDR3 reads CASSVRTGLNTGELFF. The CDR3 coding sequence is TGTGCCAGCAGCGTGAGGACAGGGTTGAACACCGGGGAGCTGTTTTTT. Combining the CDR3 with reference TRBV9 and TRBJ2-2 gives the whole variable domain DSGVTQTPKHLITATGQRVTLRCSPRSGDLSVYWYQQSLDQGLQFLIQYYNGEERAKGNILERFSAQQFPDLHSELNLSSLELGDSALYFCASSVRTGLNTGELFFGEGSRLTVL.